A single sample gave rise to the 6 T cell receptor beta chains below, sequenced in a study of cytomegalovirus exposure and HLA in healthy donors. A multiplex PCR was run with 60 Vbeta primers and 13 Jbeta primers. Profiling relied on immunoSEQ multiplex PCR, and the TCRdb table lists in-frame clones only, not all of them. The data contain 100,000 or so clones, about four fifths of them seen just once; the ten biggest clones take up roughly 1.2%. The sample consisted of PBMCs. The source is a man aged 30-40 years in good health and CMV-seronegative.

This chain joins TRBV7-9 and TRBJ2-7; TRBD2 aligns across 8 bases. The V gene end was trimmed by 4 bases and the J gene end by 3 bases; junction bases not matched to a gene: 11. Germline CDR1 is SEHNR and CDR2 is FQNEAQ (reference sequence). The CDR3 runs to 16 residues. CDR3 bases: TGTGCCAGCAGCTGGTCATTCGGTAGCGGGAACTACGAGCAGTACTTC. It is translated as CASSWSFGSGNYEQYF.

For the CDR3, the DNA is TGTGCCAGCAGCTTAGAATTGGACGCGGGGGTAGGCGAGCAGTTCTTC. Encoded protein: CASSLELDAGVGEQFF. This sequence joins TRBV7-6 and TRBJ2-1; 7 bases map to TRBD2. This CDR3 region has 16 residues. CDR1 and CDR2 from the germline V gene are SGHVS and FNYEAQ. J lost 10 bases, V lost 1 base, and 13 bases had no gene match.

V gene TRBV7-9 combines with J gene TRBJ2-5, with 7 bases that match TRBD1. V dropped 10 bases and J dropped 2; count of bases not matched to a gene: 13. Per germline, CDR1 SEHNR and CDR2 FQNEAQ (reference sequence). The CDR3 totals 15 residues. CDR3 DNA: TGTGCCAACGTACCGCCGACAGGGCGACAAGAGACCCAGTACTTC. Residues: CANVPPTGRQETQYF.

This rearrangement joins TRBV25-1 to TRBJ2-7, with 8 bases identical to TRBD1. The J segment lost 2 bases and the V segment lost 5 bases, leaving 5 bases of the junction unmatched. The CDR3 is 14 amino acids. CDR1 and CDR2 (germline): MGHDK, SYGVNS. The CDR3 region is CASSRPGGPYEQYF. For the CDR3, the DNA is TGTGCCAGCAGTCGGCCAGGGGGCCCCTACGAGCAGTACTTC.

This chain joins TRBV6-6 and TRBJ1-2, with D perhaps TRBD1 (5 bases). The CDR3 is made up of 14 amino acids. V lost 5 bases to trimming and J lost 4 bases, with 14 bases between them. The V gene's germline CDR1 is MNHNY and CDR2 SVGAGI (reference sequence). The CDR3 loop is CASSPLGGTYGYTF. The CDR3 DNA is TGTGCCAGCAGTCCCCTCGGGGGGACCTATGGCTACACCTTC.

The J gene is TRBJ1-3, the V gene TRBV7-9; D call uncertain. The CDR3 is 13 residues long. CDR1 and CDR2 (germline): SEHNR, FQNEAQ (reference sequence). Trimming took 5 bases from V and 0 from J, leaving 5 bases between them. CDR3 loop: CASSVSSGNTIYF. CDR3 sequence (DNA): TGTGCCAGCAGCGTCAGCTCTGGAAACACCATATATTTT.